This T cell receptor beta chain is drawn from a study of cytomegalovirus exposure and HLA in healthy donors. Healthy bone marrow donors supplied every sample. Donors counted as nominally healthy when sampled, yet unrecorded immune exposures were likely. This clone was counted between two and nine times. CDR3 size: 15 residues. Germline CDR1 SGHTA, CDR2 FQGTGA. With 3 bases clipped from V and 2 bases from J, the junction kept 2 bases outside the gene matches. With 60 Vbeta and 13 Jbeta primers, the PCR was carried out. Methods used by the authors: A later analysis tallied approximately 87 million unique TCR beta chains, about 12 million of them shared. Repertoires were generated with immunoSEQ multiplex PCR, while TCRdb's copy carries only in-frame clones and drops some. V, J and clone size are those of that table, while D and trimming were read from the DNA. Here the sample spans 120,000 or so clones, around 84% being singletons.

This TCR was sampled from a man aged 18 to 35 in good health and CMV-seronegative. This chain joins TRBV7-3 and TRBJ2-1; 9 nucleotides line up with TRBD2. Sequenced: PBMCs. For the CDR3, the DNA is TGTGCCAGCAGCTTGAGCGGGGGGCCCTACAATGAGCAGTTCTTC. Its protein is CASSLSGGPYNEQFF.